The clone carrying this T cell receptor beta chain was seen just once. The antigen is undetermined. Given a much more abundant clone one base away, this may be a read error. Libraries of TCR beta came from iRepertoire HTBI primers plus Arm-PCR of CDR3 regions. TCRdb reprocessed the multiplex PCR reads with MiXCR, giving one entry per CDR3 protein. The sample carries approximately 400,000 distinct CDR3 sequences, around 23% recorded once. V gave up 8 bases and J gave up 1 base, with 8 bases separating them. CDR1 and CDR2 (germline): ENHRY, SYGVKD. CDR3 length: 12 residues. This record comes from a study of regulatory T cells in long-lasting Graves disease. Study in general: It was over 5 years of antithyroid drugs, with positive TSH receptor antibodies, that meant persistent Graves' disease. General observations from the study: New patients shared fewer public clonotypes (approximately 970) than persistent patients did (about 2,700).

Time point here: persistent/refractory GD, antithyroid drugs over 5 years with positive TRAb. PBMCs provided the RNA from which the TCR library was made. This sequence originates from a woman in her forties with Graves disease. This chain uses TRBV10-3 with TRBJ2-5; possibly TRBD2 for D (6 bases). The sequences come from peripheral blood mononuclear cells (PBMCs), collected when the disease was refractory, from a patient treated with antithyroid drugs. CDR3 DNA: TGTGCCATCGGGGACTTCCAAGAGACCCAGTACTTC. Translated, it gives CAIGDFQETQYF.